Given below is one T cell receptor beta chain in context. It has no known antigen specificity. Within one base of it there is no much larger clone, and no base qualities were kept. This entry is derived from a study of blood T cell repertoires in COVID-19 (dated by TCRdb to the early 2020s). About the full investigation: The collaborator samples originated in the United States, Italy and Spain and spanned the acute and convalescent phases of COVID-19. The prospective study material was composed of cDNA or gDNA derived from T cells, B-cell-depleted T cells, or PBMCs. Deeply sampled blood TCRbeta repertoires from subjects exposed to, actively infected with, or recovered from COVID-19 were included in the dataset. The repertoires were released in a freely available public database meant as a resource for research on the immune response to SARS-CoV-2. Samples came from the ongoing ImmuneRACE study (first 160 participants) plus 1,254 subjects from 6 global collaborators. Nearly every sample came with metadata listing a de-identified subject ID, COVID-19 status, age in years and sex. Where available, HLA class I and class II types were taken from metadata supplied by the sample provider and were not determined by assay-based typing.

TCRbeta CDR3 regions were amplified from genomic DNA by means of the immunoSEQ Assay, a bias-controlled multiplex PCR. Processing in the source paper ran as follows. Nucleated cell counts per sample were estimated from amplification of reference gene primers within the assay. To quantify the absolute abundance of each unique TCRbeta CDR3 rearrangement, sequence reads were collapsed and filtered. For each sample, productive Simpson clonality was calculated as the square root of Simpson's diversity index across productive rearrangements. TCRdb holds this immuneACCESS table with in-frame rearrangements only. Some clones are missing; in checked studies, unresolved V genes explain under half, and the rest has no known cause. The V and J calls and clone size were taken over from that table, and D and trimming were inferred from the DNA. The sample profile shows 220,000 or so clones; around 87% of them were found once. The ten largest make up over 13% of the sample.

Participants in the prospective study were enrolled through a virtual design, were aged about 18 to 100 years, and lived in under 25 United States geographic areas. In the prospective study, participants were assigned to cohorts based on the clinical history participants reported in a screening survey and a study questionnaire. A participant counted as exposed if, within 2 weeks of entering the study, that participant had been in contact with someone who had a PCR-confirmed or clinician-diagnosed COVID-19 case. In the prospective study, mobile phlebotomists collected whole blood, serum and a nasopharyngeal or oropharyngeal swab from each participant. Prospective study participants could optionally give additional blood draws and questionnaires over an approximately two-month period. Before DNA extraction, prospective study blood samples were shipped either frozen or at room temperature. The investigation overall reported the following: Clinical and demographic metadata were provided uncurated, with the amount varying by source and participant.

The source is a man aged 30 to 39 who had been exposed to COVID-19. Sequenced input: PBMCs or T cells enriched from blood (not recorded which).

The nucleotide sequence is TGTGCCAGCTCATCAACAGTGAACACTGAAGCTTTCTTT. This encodes CASSSTVNTEAFF. The sequence is built from TRBV18 and TRBJ1-1, with the identity of the D gene unclear. Trimming costs V 5 bases and J 0 bases, and their ends lie 7 bases apart. From the cysteine up to the phenylalanine, the CDR3 has a length of 13 residues. The only DNA kept is the CDR3, 39 bases in frame from the first base. CDR1 is given as KGHSH and CDR2 as LQKENI, both from the germline V gene. Here the CDR3 is joined to the reference TRBV18 and TRBJ1-1 genes, and the full variable domain is: NAGVMQNPRHLVRRRGQEARLRCSPMKGHSHVYWYRQLPEEGLKFMVYLQKENIIDESGMPKERFSAEFPKEGPSILRIQQVVRGDSAAYFCASSSTVNTEAFFGQGTRLTVV.